This entry lists 6 T cell receptor beta chains sequenced from one sample in a study of blood T cell repertoires in COVID-19. Some clones are missing from TCRdb's copy, which holds only in-frame ones; the method was immunoSEQ multiplex PCR. The sample yields more than 200,000 clones, 65% to 90% seen once. Sequenced sample: peripheral blood. The receptor set was obtained from a man aged 25 to 40 with active or convalescent COVID-19.

The rearrangement joins TRBV11-2 to TRBJ2-2; D gene unclear. V was clipped by 5 bases and J by 6 bases, with 10 bases between them. Per germline, CDR1 SGHAT and CDR2 FQNNGV. The CDR3 is 13 residues long. CDR3 sequence (DNA): TGTGCCAGCAGCCCCTCGTTAGCCGGGGAGCTGTTTTTT. Encoded protein: CASSPSLAGELFF.

This chain joins TRBV12-3 or TRBV12-4 and TRBJ2-7; weak D call: TRBD2 (5 bases). This CDR3 region has 13 residues. Trimming took 3 bases from V and 5 from J, leaving 11 bases between them. The CDR3 here is CASSLGGWDEQYF. CDR3 DNA sequence: TGTGCCAGCAGTTTGGGCGGGTGGGACGAGCAGTACTTC.

This rearrangement joins TRBV6-5 to TRBJ2-7; D ambiguous. Trimming took 4 bases from V and 6 from J, leaving 16 bases between them. The V gene's germline CDR1 is MNHEY and CDR2 SVGAGI. The length of the CDR3 is 14 residues. For the CDR3, the DNA is TGTGCCAGCAGTTCTAATGCGGTAGTTAGCGAGCAGTACTTC. Its protein product is CASSSNAVVSEQYF.

The V gene is TRBV3-1 (or the pseudogene TRBV3-2), the J gene TRBJ1-6; D not resolved. Looked up from germline, CDR1 is LGHDT and CDR2 is YNNKEL (reference sequence). CDR3 length: 14 residues. The V and J ends lost 1 base and 10 bases respectively, with 11 bases between them. The CDR3 is CASSQGVLESPLHF. CDR3 DNA: TGTGCCAGCAGCCAAGGGGTTCTGGAGTCACCCCTCCACTTT.

The chain employs TRBV7-2 and TRBJ1-1; D gene unclear. V was trimmed by 1 base and J by 6 bases, leaving 9 bases between them. CDR1 and CDR2 from the germline V gene are SGHTA and FQGNSA. The CDR3 covers 13 residues. The CDR3: CASSLDGLAEAFF. CDR3 nucleotide sequence: TGTGCCAGCAGCTTAGATGGACTCGCTGAAGCTTTCTTT.

The chain is built from TRBV5-1 and TRBJ2-1; 8 positions agree with TRBD1. The CDR3 has 15 amino acids. Germline V gene lookup returns CDR1 SGHRS and CDR2 YFSETQ. With V trimmed by 4 bases and J by 4 bases, 7 bases remained unmatched. The CDR3, as DNA: TGCGCCAGCAGCCCCGGGACAGGCTTATACAATGAGCAGTTCTTC. It translates to CASSPGTGLYNEQFF.